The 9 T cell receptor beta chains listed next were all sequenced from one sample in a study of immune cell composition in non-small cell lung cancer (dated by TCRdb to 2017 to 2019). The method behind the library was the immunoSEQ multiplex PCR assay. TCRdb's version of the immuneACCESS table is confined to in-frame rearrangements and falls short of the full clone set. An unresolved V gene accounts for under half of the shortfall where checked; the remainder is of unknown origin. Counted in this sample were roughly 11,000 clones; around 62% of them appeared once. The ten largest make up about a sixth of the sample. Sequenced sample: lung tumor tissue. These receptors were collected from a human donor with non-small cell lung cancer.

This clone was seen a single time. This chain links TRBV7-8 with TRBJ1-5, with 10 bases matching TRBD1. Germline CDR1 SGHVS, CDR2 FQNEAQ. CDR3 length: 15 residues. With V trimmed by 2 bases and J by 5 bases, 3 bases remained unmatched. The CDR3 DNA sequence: TGTGCCAGCAGCTTAACGGGACAGGGGTATCAGCCCCAGCATTTT. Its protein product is CASSLTGQGYQPQHF.

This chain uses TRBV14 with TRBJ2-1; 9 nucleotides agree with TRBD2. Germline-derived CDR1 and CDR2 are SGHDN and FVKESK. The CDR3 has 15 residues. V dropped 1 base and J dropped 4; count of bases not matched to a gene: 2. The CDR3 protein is CASSQGLAGYNEQFF. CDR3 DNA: TGTGCCAGCAGCCAAGGGCTAGCGGGGTACAATGAGCAGTTCTTC.

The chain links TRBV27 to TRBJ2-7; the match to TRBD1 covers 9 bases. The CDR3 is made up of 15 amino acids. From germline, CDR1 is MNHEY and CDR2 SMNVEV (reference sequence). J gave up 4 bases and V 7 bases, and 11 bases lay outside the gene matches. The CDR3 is CASIPRGTGSYEQYF. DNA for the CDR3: TGTGCCAGCATCCCACGCGGGACAGGGTCTTACGAGCAGTACTTC.

The CDR3 here is CASNRGQGHTQYF. The CDR3 DNA reads TGTGCCAGCAATCGGGGTCAGGGGCATACGCAGTATTTT. The chain couples TRBV14 to TRBJ2-3; possibly TRBD1 for D (6 bases). V dropped 7 bases and J dropped 7 bases, with 15 bases sitting between them. The CDR3 is made up of 13 amino acids. Germline loops: CDR1 SGHDN, CDR2 FVKESK.

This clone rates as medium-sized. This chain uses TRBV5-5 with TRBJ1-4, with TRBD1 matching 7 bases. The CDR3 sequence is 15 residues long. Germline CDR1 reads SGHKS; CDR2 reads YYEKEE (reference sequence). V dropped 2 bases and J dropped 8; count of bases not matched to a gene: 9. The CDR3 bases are TGTGCCAGCAGCTTAGACAGGGTAATCGGCGAAAAACTGTTTTTT. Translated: CASSLDRVIGEKLFF. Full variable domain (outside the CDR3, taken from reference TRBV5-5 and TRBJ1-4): DAGVTQSPTHLIKTRGQQVTLRCSPISGHKSVSWYQQVLGQGPQFIFQYYEKEERGRGNFPDRFSARQFPNYSSELNVNALLLGDSALYLCASSLDRVIGEKLFFGSGTQLSVL.

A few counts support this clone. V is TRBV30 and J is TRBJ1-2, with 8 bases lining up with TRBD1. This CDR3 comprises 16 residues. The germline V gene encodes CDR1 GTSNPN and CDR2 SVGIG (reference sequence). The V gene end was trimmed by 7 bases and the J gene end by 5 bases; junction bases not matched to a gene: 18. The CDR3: CASSDRTGGKGYGYTF. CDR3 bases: TGTGCCTCCTCAGATCGAACAGGGGGAAAGGGGTATGGCTACACCTTC.

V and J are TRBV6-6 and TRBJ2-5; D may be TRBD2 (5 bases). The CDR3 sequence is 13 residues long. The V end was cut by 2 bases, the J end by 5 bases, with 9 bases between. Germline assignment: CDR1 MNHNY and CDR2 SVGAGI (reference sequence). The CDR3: CASSYRRGETQYF. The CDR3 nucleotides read TGTGCCAGCAGTTACCGACGAGGGGAGACCCAGTACTTC.

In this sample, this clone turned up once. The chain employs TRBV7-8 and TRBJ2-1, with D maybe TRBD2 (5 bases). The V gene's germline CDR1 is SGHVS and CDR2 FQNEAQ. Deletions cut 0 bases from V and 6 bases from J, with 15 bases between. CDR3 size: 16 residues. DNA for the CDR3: TGTGCCAGCAGCTTAGCGGAGAGGGTTTTAGGCAATGAGCAGTTCTTC. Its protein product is CASSLAERVLGNEQFF.

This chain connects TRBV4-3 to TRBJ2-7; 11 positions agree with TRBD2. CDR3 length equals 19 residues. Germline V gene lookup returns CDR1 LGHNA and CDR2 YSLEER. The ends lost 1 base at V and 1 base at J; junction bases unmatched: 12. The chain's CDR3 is CASSQGTSGLQGQSYEQYF. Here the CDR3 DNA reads TGCGCCAGCAGCCAAGGGACTAGCGGGCTCCAGGGGCAATCCTACGAGCAGTACTTC.